The next 17 T cell receptor beta chains were all read from a single sample in a study of blood T cell repertoires in COVID-19. Here immunoSEQ multiplex PCR was the method, and the copy in TCRdb shows in-frame clones only, minus some. Among 350,000 or so clones listed, around 90% were seen once. Sample: peripheral blood. These TCRs come from a woman aged 60 to 75 with COVID-19, enrolled during active disease.

The chain joins TRBV7-2 to TRBJ1-3; weak D call: TRBD1 (5 bases). Trimming took off 6 bases at V and 5 bases at J, with 20 bases between the two ends. Germline CDR1 SGHTA, CDR2 FQGNSA. CDR3 size: 16 residues. Written as DNA, the CDR3 is TGTGCCAGCAGTTCCCTTCGCGTAGAGGACAGAAACACCATATATTTT. Protein sequence: CASSSLRVEDRNTIYF.

This clone was found once. This CDR3 is CASSLAAGSLNTEAFF. For the CDR3, the DNA is TGTGCCAGCAGCCTAGCGGCAGGGAGCCTGAACACTGAAGCTTTCTTT. The chain joins TRBV5-5 to TRBJ1-1; a weak D match, TRBD1 (5 bases). Trimming pared 4 bases from V and 0 bases from J, leaving 16 bases between. The V gene's germline CDR1 is SGHKS and CDR2 YYEKEE (reference sequence). This CDR3 contains 16 residues.

Comments on this clone: The same CDR3 is also encoded by other DNA sequences in this sample. This chain joins TRBV7-2 and TRBJ2-7; TRBD1 matches 7 bases. The CDR3 sequence is 13 residues long. V lost 5 bases and J lost 3; bases outside the gene matches: 4. Germline lookup yields CDR1 SGHTA and CDR2 FQGNSA. In DNA, the CDR3 is TGTGCCAGCAGCCTACGGGACAGCTACGAGCAGTACTTC. Residues: CASSLRDSYEQYF.

The chain has TRBV27 and TRBJ1-6; TRBD1 matches at 7 bases. The germline CDR1 and CDR2 sequences are MNHEY and SMNVEV (reference sequence). Trimming cost V 7 bases and J 13 bases; bases outside gene matches: 13. This CDR3 contains 14 residues. This CDR3 reads CASTGKQGISPLHF. In DNA form, the CDR3 reads TGTGCCAGCACCGGGAAACAGGGGATTTCCCCCCTCCACTTT.

This clone was picked up one time. The V gene is TRBV2, the J gene TRBJ1-2; the D is unclear. This CDR3 comprises 14 residues. Germline V lookup: CDR1 SNHLY, CDR2 FYNNEI. Trimming left V 3 bases short and J 1 base short, with 9 bases between. This CDR3 reads CASSEAHSNYGYTF. The CDR3 bases are TGTGCCAGCAGTGAGGCGCACAGTAACTATGGCTACACCTTC.

The chain is built from TRBV2 and TRBJ2-1; TRBD2 matches at 9 bases. The CDR3 runs 15 residues. Trimming cost V 8 bases and J 7 bases; bases outside gene matches: 12. Germline lookup yields CDR1 SNHLY and CDR2 FYNNEI. The CDR3 DNA follows: TGTGCCAGCCCGGAGGCGGGGGGGCCGAGAAATGAGCAGTTCTTC. Its translation: CASPEAGGPRNEQFF.

Regarding this clone: This CDR3 is also generated by other DNA sequences in the sample. The chain is built from TRBV6-5 and TRBJ2-7, with 7 bases lining up with TRBD1. CDR3 size: 14 residues. V lost 6 bases to trimming and J lost 0 bases; unmatched junction nucleotides: 5. Germline V gives CDR1 MNHEY, CDR2 SVGAGI. The CDR3 sequence is CASRVRDSSYEQYF. In DNA, the CDR3 is TGTGCCAGCAGGGTACGGGACAGCTCCTACGAGCAGTACTTC.

The sample holds a few counts of this clone. J is TRBJ1-1 and V is TRBV18, with 9 bases that match TRBD1. After removal of 6 bases from V and 0 bases from J, the junction contained 2 bases not matched to a gene. Germline V gene lookup returns CDR1 KGHSH and CDR2 LQKENI. CDR3 size: 14 residues. The CDR3 loop reads CASSRDRVNTEAFF. DNA for the CDR3: TGTGCCAGCTCCCGGGACAGGGTGAACACTGAAGCTTTCTTT. Using reference TRBV18 and TRBJ1-1 for the parts outside the CDR3, the full variable domain is NAGVMQNPRHLVRRRGQEARLRCSPMKGHSHVYWYRQLPEEGLKFMVYLQKENIIDESGMPKERFSAEFPKEGPSILRIQQVVRGDSAAYFCASSRDRVNTEAFFGQGTRLTVV.

The chain links TRBV6-5 to TRBJ1-1, with TRBD1 as a possible D gene (5 bases). The CDR3 loop spans 14 amino acids. CDR1 and CDR2 from the germline V gene are MNHEY and SVGAGI. V lost 7 bases and J lost 4, with 16 bases in between. The CDR3 DNA reads TGTGCCAGCACCCCCGTTAGGGGTATCACTGAAGCTTTCTTT. Amino acid sequence: CASTPVRGITEAFF.

V gene TRBV2 combines with J gene TRBJ2-3, with TRBD2 matching 9 bases. The CDR3 contains 18 residues. J lost 3 bases, V lost 6 bases, and 16 bases had no gene match. CDR1 SNHLY and CDR2 FYNNEI come from the germline V gene. For the CDR3, the DNA is TGTGCCAGCAGGCCGCGGGGGGGCCTTCCAGGTTGGACAGATACGCAGTATTTT. As protein: CASRPRGGLPGWTDTQYF.

The V and J genes are TRBV28 and TRBJ1-5, with 10 bases lining up with TRBD1. Germline CDR1 and CDR2: MDHEN and SYDVKM. The J segment lost 1 base and the V segment lost 6 bases, leaving 3 bases of the junction unmatched. This CDR3 has 15 amino acids. The CDR3 spells CASSLTGGSNQPQHF. In nucleotides, the CDR3 is TGTGCCAGCAGCCTGACAGGGGGCAGCAATCAGCCCCAGCATTTT.

A few counts support this clone. The chain carries TRBV5-1 and TRBJ1-5; 8 bases align to TRBD1. CDR1 is SGHRS and CDR2 is YFSETQ in the germline V gene. Losses at the gene ends were 4 bases for V and 2 bases for J; bases not matched to a gene: 8. The CDR3 totals 16 residues. This chain's CDR3 is CASSPNPGQGNQPQHF. As DNA, the CDR3 is TGCGCCAGCAGCCCCAACCCGGGACAGGGCAATCAGCCCCAGCATTTT.

The chain is built from TRBV24-1 and TRBJ1-4, with D perhaps TRBD1 (5 bases). CDR3 size: 14 residues. Trimming stripped 9 bases from V and 4 bases from J, with 14 bases between. Germline V CDR1 and CDR2: KGHDR, SFDVKD. CDR3 sequence: CATGATGNNEKLFF. The CDR3 bases are TGTGCCACCGGGGCTACCGGAAATAATGAAAAACTGTTTTTT.

This sequence joins TRBV5-1 and TRBJ1-1; 9 nucleotides match TRBD1. The V gene end was trimmed by 1 base and the J gene end by 0 bases; junction bases not matched to a gene: 4. The CDR3 runs 16 residues. CDR1 and CDR2 (germline): SGHRS, YFSETQ. The CDR3 protein is CASSLFGQGMNTEAFF. The DNA of the CDR3 is TGCGCCAGCAGCTTGTTTGGACAGGGGATGAACACTGAAGCTTTCTTT.

This chain connects TRBV13 to TRBJ2-4; weak D call: TRBD1 (6 bases). There are 14 residues in the CDR3. Per the germline V gene, CDR1 is PRHDT and CDR2 is FYEKMQ (reference sequence). V shed 3 bases and J shed 7 bases, with 13 bases lying between them. CDR3 bases: TGTGCCAGCAGCTTTCAACAGGGCGGGAACATTCAGTACTTC. Its translation is CASSFQQGGNIQYF.

This clone was detected only once. The gene calls are TRBV6-5 and TRBJ2-1; unclear D gene. There are 13 residues in the CDR3. The germline V and J ends were trimmed by 6 bases and 4 bases, with 10 bases remaining between them. Germline loops: CDR1 MNHEY, CDR2 SVGAGI. CDR3 in DNA: TGTGCCAGCAGACCCTCAGGTTACAATGAGCAGTTCTTC. It translates to CASRPSGYNEQFF.

The chain joins TRBV7-2 to TRBJ1-4; D possibly corresponds to TRBD1 (5 bases). The CDR3 totals 17 residues. Trimming shortened V by 1 base and J by 0 bases, and 12 bases separated the two germline ends. Germline V CDR1 and CDR2: SGHTA, FQGNSA. The CDR3 DNA sequence: TGTGCCAGCAGCTTAGATCCAGGGCTTGCAACTAATGAAAAACTGTTTTTT. This sequence encodes CASSLDPGLATNEKLFF.